A single sample gave rise to the 32 T cell receptor beta chains below, sequenced in a study of blood T cells in healthy people across ages. A second roughly 7 to 11 cycle PCR used barcoded and J-beta primers. Using its own MiXCR run on the 5' RACE reads, TCRdb lists one record per CDR3 protein. Among 1.5 million to 2 million distinct CDR3 sequences listed, around 48% were seen once. Sequencing was carried out using blood. All receptors derive from a middle-aged woman in good health.

Concerning this clonotype itself: A single base separates this from a much larger clone, so it may be a read error. This sequence joins TRBV12-3 or TRBV12-4 and TRBJ1-5, with D unclear. Trimming shortened V by 3 bases and J by 0 bases, and 3 bases separated the two germline ends. The CDR3 runs to 13 residues. The CDR3 loop reads CASSFVSNQPQHF. CDR3 nucleotide sequence: TGTGCCAGCAGTTTCGTTAGCAATCAGCCCCAGCATTTT.

V gene TRBV20-1 combines with J gene TRBJ2-7, with 10 nucleotides matching TRBD1. J lost 3 bases, V lost 5 bases, and 7 bases had no gene match. The V gene's germline CDR1 is DFQATT and CDR2 SNEGSKA (reference sequence). CDR3 size: 14 residues. Here the CDR3 reads CSAGEDRGGYEQYF. In nucleotides, the CDR3 is TGCAGTGCTGGGGAGGACAGGGGGGGCTACGAGCAGTACTTC.

This chain connects TRBV20-1 to TRBJ2-3; 7 bases are a match to TRBD2. V shed 0 bases, J shed 0 bases, and the junction held 3 bases outside the gene matches. From germline, CDR1 is DFQATT and CDR2 SNEGSKA (reference sequence). This CDR3 is built from 15 residues. As DNA, the CDR3 is TGCAGTGCTAGAGATCTAGCGGAGAGCACAGATACGCAGTATTTT. Its protein is CSARDLAESTDTQYF.

The rearrangement links TRBV6-5 to TRBJ1-2; 12 bases map to TRBD1. The V segment lost 2 bases and the J segment 7 bases; nucleotides outside the gene matches: 5. Germline V gives CDR1 MNHEY, CDR2 SVGAGI. CDR3 length: 15 residues. The CDR3 loop reads CASSYKGQGAPGYTF. The CDR3 DNA follows: TGTGCCAGCAGTTACAAGGGACAGGGGGCGCCTGGCTACACCTTC.

This clonotype was found a few times. The gene calls are TRBV7-9 and TRBJ2-1; D is unresolved. The ends were cut back, 3 bases at V and 8 bases at J, with 8 bases in the middle. This CDR3 spans 12 amino acids. Germline V gene data show CDR1 as SEHNR and CDR2 as FQNEAQ (reference sequence). The CDR3 loop is CASSFKHDEQFF. DNA for the CDR3: TGTGCCAGCAGCTTCAAACACGATGAGCAGTTCTTC. The full variable domain, rest sourced from reference TRBV7-9 and TRBJ2-1, is DTGVSQNPRHKITKRGQNVTFRCDPISEHNRLYWYRQTLGQGPEFLTYFQNEAQLEKSRLLSDRFSAERPKGSFSTLEIQRTEQGDSAMYLCASSFKHDEQFFGPGTRLTVL.

The rearrangement links TRBV7-2 to TRBJ1-2; 9 bases align to TRBD1. J gave up 5 bases and V 5 bases, and 6 bases lay outside the gene matches. The germline V gene has CDR1 SGHTA and CDR2 FQGNSA. The CDR3 consists of 14 residues. The CDR3: CASSVYGTGYGYTF. CDR3 coding DNA: TGTGCCAGCAGCGTGTACGGGACAGGGTATGGCTACACCTTC.

V usage is TRBV7-6 and J usage is TRBJ2-3; 9 nucleotides agree with TRBD1. There are 23 residues in the CDR3. V dropped 5 bases and J dropped 0; count of bases not matched to a gene: 27. Germline lookup yields CDR1 SGHVS and CDR2 FNYEAQ. CDR3 protein: CASSALYPQDRGNAISSTDTQYF. The CDR3 DNA reads as TGTGCCAGCAGCGCCCTATATCCTCAGGACAGGGGCAATGCCATCTCTAGCACAGATACGCAGTATTTT. Full variable domain (outside the CDR3, taken from reference TRBV7-6 and TRBJ2-3): GAGVSQSPRYKVTKRGQDVALRCDPISGHVSLYWYRQALGQGPEFLTYFNYEAQQDKSGLPNDRFSAERPEGSISTLTIQRTEQRDSAMYRCASSALYPQDRGNAISSTDTQYFGPGTRLTVL.

V gene TRBV27 combines with J gene TRBJ2-6; the D is unclear. Trimming left V 5 bases short and J 1 base short, with 9 bases between. From germline, CDR1 is MNHEY and CDR2 SMNVEV (reference sequence). The CDR3 sequence is 15 residues long. The CDR3 DNA sequence: TGTGCCAGCAGTGCCCCGTTTTCTGGGGCCAACGTCCTGACTTTC. Translated: CASSAPFSGANVLTF.

This clonotype was counted between two and nine times. J is TRBJ2-7 and V is TRBV7-2; D is unresolved. The CDR3 covers 15 residues. Trimming removed 1 base at V and 0 bases at J, with 10 bases between. From germline, CDR1 is SGHTA and CDR2 FQGNSA. The CDR3: CASSLVGPNSYEQYF. The CDR3 DNA sequence: TGTGCCAGCAGCTTAGTGGGTCCCAACTCCTACGAGCAGTACTTC.

V gene TRBV9 combines with J gene TRBJ1-2, with TRBD1 as a possible D gene (6 bases). The CDR3 is 14 amino acids. CDR1 is SGDLS, CDR2 YYNGEE, per germline. The germline V and J ends were trimmed by 0 bases and 7 bases, with 13 bases remaining between them. The CDR3 DNA reads as TGTGCCAGCAGCGTAGTACAGGGACAAGGTGGCTACACCTTC. Its protein is CASSVVQGQGGYTF.

This CDR3 is CASSSHMPNTQYF. The CDR3 DNA reads TGTGCCAGCAGTTCCCACATGCCCAATACGCAGTATTTT. J is TRBJ2-3 and V is TRBV28; no reliable D call. Trimming removed 4 bases from V and 7 bases from J, with 12 bases in between. The CDR3 length is 13 residues. Germline CDR1 and CDR2: MDHEN and SYDVKM.

This clonotype was seen a handful of times. The chain employs TRBV18 and TRBJ2-7; no clear D gene. CDR3 length: 11 amino acids. Trimming took off 2 bases at V and 7 bases at J, with 6 bases between the two ends. The germline gives CDR1 KGHSH, CDR2 LQKENI. The CDR3 is CASSPKEEQYF. CDR3 DNA: TGTGCCAGCTCACCAAAGGAGGAGCAGTACTTC.

This chain uses TRBV7-9 with TRBJ2-7; D possibly corresponds to TRBD2 (8 bases). Germline V gene data show CDR1 as SEHNR and CDR2 as FQNEAQ (reference sequence). This CDR3 has 18 residues. Trimming removed 3 bases at V and 3 bases at J, with 24 bases between. The CDR3 DNA is TGTGCCAGCAGCTTCGCCATCGGACTAGCAGGGGGAAACTACGAGCAGTACTTC. As protein: CASSFAIGLAGGNYEQYF.

The chain links TRBV2 to TRBJ1-2, with 7 bases lining up with TRBD1. The CDR3 runs to 14 residues. Trimming at V came to 5 bases and at J to 8 bases, leaving 11 bases not matched to a gene. Per germline, CDR1 SNHLY and CDR2 FYNNEI. In DNA form, the CDR3 reads TGTGCCAGCAGTCTTAAGACAGGGTATAGCGGCTACACCTTC. Amino acid sequence: CASSLKTGYSGYTF.

This clonotype was found a few times. This rearrangement joins TRBV20-1 to TRBJ2-5; 7 positions agree with TRBD2. CDR1 DFQATT and CDR2 SNEGSKA come from the germline V gene (reference sequence). The CDR3 length is 14 residues. V lost 2 bases and J lost 2; bases outside the gene matches: 5. CDR3 loop: CSARPSGDQETQYF. The CDR3 DNA reads TGCAGTGCTAGACCCAGCGGGGATCAAGAGACCCAGTACTTC.

The chain uses TRBV5-1 and TRBJ1-1; 10 bases align to TRBD1. The ends lost 3 bases at V and 1 base at J; junction bases unmatched: 6. Germline CDR1 and CDR2: SGHRS and YFSETQ. The CDR3 covers 16 residues. CDR3 DNA: TGCGCCAGCAGCTCCGGGACAGGGGAACGGAACACTGAAGCTTTCTTT. Translating gives CASSSGTGERNTEAFF. The full variable domain, completed using reference TRBV5-1 and TRBJ1-1, is KAGVTQTPRYLIKTRGQQVTLSCSPISGHRSVSWYQQTPGQGLQFLFEYFSETQRNKGNFPGRFSGRQFSNSRSEMNVSTLELGDSALYLCASSSGTGERNTEAFFGQGTRLTVV.

The chain carries TRBV29-1 and TRBJ2-5; TRBD2 matches at 10 bases. The CDR3 runs to 13 residues. Germline CDR1 reads SQVTM; CDR2 reads ANQGSEA. V lost 7 bases and J lost 11; bases outside the gene matches: 13. The CDR3 reads CSAGMGLAYEQYF. As DNA, the CDR3 is TGCAGCGCCGGGATGGGACTAGCGTATGAGCAGTACTTC.

The V and J genes are TRBV4-3 and TRBJ1-2; no definite D call. This CDR3 region has 15 residues. The germline CDR1 and CDR2 sequences are LGHNA and YSLEER. V was shortened by 4 bases and J by 7 bases, with 19 bases between the two germline ends. The CDR3 reads CASSRDPREASGYTF. The CDR3 nucleotides are TGCGCCAGCAGCCGAGATCCTCGGGAAGCTTCTGGCTACACCTTC.

The J gene is TRBJ2-3, the V gene TRBV3-1; D is undetermined. There are 15 residues in the CDR3. V shed 3 bases and J shed 2 bases, with 12 bases lying between them. Looked up from germline, CDR1 is LGHDT and CDR2 is YNNKEL (reference sequence). The CDR3 region is CASSHPGDDTDTQYF. Here the CDR3 DNA reads TGTGCCAGCAGCCACCCGGGTGACGACACAGATACGCAGTATTTT.

This clonotype has just a few counts. V and J are TRBV29-1 and TRBJ1-2; D unclear. This CDR3 is 12 amino acids long. Germline-derived CDR1 and CDR2 are SQVTM and ANQGSEA. The CDR3 protein is CSGLVVNYGYTF. The DNA of the CDR3 is TGCAGTGGTCTTGTGGTTAACTATGGCTACACCTTC.

V gene TRBV6-6 combines with J gene TRBJ2-3; D assignment may be TRBD1 or TRBD2 (6 bases each). The CDR3 is made up of 16 amino acids. The V and J ends lost 2 bases and 6 bases respectively, with 18 bases between them. The V gene's germline CDR1 is MNHNY and CDR2 SVGAGI (reference sequence). The CDR3 protein is CASSYRTGRLTDTQYF. As DNA, the CDR3 is TGTGCCAGCAGTTACAGAACAGGGAGGTTAACGGATACGCAGTATTTT.

This clonotype came up a few times. The chain uses TRBV5-1 and TRBJ2-1; TRBD2 matches at 10 bases. The length of the CDR3 is 13 residues. CDR1 and CDR2 from the germline V gene are SGHRS and YFSETQ. The V gene end was trimmed by 6 bases and the J gene end by 9 bases; junction bases not matched to a gene: 6. CDR3 nucleotide sequence: TGCGCCAGCAAAGCGGGGGGGCCTGGTGAGCAGTTCTTC. It is translated as CASKAGGPGEQFF.

This clonotype was seen only a few times. The gene calls are TRBV7-9 and TRBJ1-2; tentative D call: TRBD1 (6 bases). This CDR3 spans 14 amino acids. The germline gives CDR1 SEHNR, CDR2 FQNEAQ (reference sequence). Trimming took 4 bases from V and 2 from J, leaving 11 bases between them. Here the CDR3 DNA reads TGTGCCAGCAGCTCCGGGACAAAAAACTATGGCTACACCTTC. It codes for CASSSGTKNYGYTF. Full variable domain (missing parts from reference TRBV7-9 and TRBJ1-2): DTGVSQNPRHKITKRGQNVTFRCDPISEHNRLYWYRQTLGQGPEFLTYFQNEAQLEKSRLLSDRFSAERPKGSFSTLEIQRTEQGDSAMYLCASSSGTKNYGYTFGSGTRLTVV.

The chain has TRBV6-5 and TRBJ1-4; a possible D gene is TRBD1 (6 bases). V lost 2 bases and J lost 0, with 13 bases in between. Germline V lookup: CDR1 MNHEY, CDR2 SVGAGI. The CDR3 is 17 amino acids. CDR3 region: CASSYAPGQATNEKLFF. The CDR3 nucleotides read TGTGCCAGCAGTTACGCACCGGGACAAGCAACTAATGAAAAACTGTTTTTT.

The chain employs TRBV4-3 and TRBJ2-7, with unresolved D. The V and J ends lost 5 bases and 0 bases respectively, with 8 bases between them. The CDR3 extends over 13 amino acids. Germline V CDR1 and CDR2: LGHNA, YSLEER. The CDR3 protein is CASSAKSSYEQYF. The CDR3, as DNA: TGCGCCAGCAGCGCGAAAAGCTCCTACGAGCAGTACTTC.

This clonotype turned up a few times. The chain has TRBV20-1 and TRBJ2-5; 7 bases align to TRBD2. CDR3 size: 12 residues. Trimming took 3 bases from V and 7 from J; bases not matched to a gene: 5. Germline CDR1 is DFQATT and CDR2 is SNEGSKA (reference sequence). CDR3 DNA sequence: TGCAGTGCTAGGGTTCCGGGGGGGACCCAGTACTTC. Encoded protein: CSARVPGGTQYF.

The table lists this clonotype with a few counts. The chain couples TRBV9 to TRBJ2-3; D is possibly TRBD2 (7 bases). Germline CDR1 reads SGDLS; CDR2 reads YYNGEE. CDR3 length equals 15 residues. V lost 4 bases, J lost 2 bases, and 14 bases lay in between. The CDR3 reads CASSPRGAHTDTQYF. The CDR3, as DNA: TGTGCCAGCAGCCCACGGGGGGCGCACACAGATACGCAGTATTTT.

The J gene is TRBJ2-1, the V gene TRBV24-1; D unresolved. Germline-derived CDR1 and CDR2 are KGHDR and SFDVKD. The CDR3 covers 11 residues. V lost 3 bases to trimming and J lost 8 bases, with 4 bases between them. CDR3: CATSDRDEQFF. In DNA form, the CDR3 reads TGTGCCACCAGTGATAGGGATGAGCAGTTCTTC.

This clonotype showed up just a few times. The chain links TRBV20-1 to TRBJ1-1, with unresolved D. The germline V gene has CDR1 DFQATT and CDR2 SNEGSKA (reference sequence). The CDR3 sequence is 12 residues long. Trimming removed 3 bases at V and 1 base at J, with 6 bases between. The CDR3 DNA reads as TGCAGTGCTAGTGACCCGAACACTGAAGCTTTCTTT. Amino acids: CSASDPNTEAFF.

The chain recombines TRBV28 with TRBJ2-7, with D tentatively TRBD1 or TRBD2 (5 bases each). This CDR3 spans 14 amino acids. V was trimmed by 6 bases and J by 2 bases, leaving 14 bases between them. Germline V gives CDR1 MDHEN, CDR2 SYDVKM. The CDR3 spells CASRYPGRTYEQYF. The DNA for the CDR3 is TGTGCCAGCAGATATCCGGGACGGACCTACGAGCAGTACTTC.

The table lists this clonotype with a few counts. The chain links TRBV12-3 or TRBV12-4 to TRBJ2-3, with a possible D match to TRBD2 (6 bases). This CDR3 contains 14 residues. Trimming pared 3 bases from V and 4 bases from J, leaving 11 bases between. The CDR3 spells CASSLSGVSDTQYF. In DNA, the CDR3 is TGTGCCAGCAGTTTGTCGGGGGTCTCAGATACGCAGTATTTT.

This clonotype has just a few counts. The chain links TRBV27 to TRBJ2-5; no reliable D call. Germline CDR1 and CDR2: MNHEY and SMNVEV (reference sequence). Between the trimmed V and J ends, which lost 5 bases and 1 base, there was a span of 11 bases. This CDR3 comprises 14 residues. CDR3 nucleotide sequence: TGTGCCAGCAGTCATAATCCGACCCAAGAGACCCAGTACTTC. The encoded protein is CASSHNPTQETQYF.